These T cell receptor beta chains were read from a single sample in a study of shared T cell receptors in the human thymus. Assay used: immunoSEQ multiplex PCR; TCRdb lists only in-frame clones, some missing. The sample has around 65,000 clones, roughly 96% seen once. Input material: thymocytes. All receptors derive from a human donor. The CDR3 runs from the conserved cysteine through the conserved F or W.

v_gene: TRBV2
len: 10
CDR3aa: CASADYEQYF

v_gene: TRBV15
len: 22
CDR3aa: CATSSILLRFGTEKKRYNEQFF

v_gene: TRBV5-4
len: 14
CDR3aa: CASSRGTGYYEQYF

v_gene: TRBV29-1
len: 16
CDR3aa: CSVFRTGTVFTYGYTF

v_gene: TRBV9
len: 16
CDR3aa: CASSAHRQGDTGELFF

v_gene: TRBV20-1
len: 11
CDR3aa: CSARPAPEAFF

v_gene: TRBV7-4
len: 14
CDR3aa: CASSLPRQNTEAFF

v_gene: TRBV25-1
len: 14
CDR3aa: CASRQPGQDSPLHF

v_gene: TRBV9
len: 14
CDR3aa: CASSVQTGGYGYTF

v_gene: TRBV5-1
len: 17
CDR3aa: CASSPNIRVSGANVLTF

v_gene: TRBV15
len: 16
CDR3aa: CATSAPGQELENEQFF

v_gene: TRBV5-6
len: 14
CDR3aa: CASSTRGTTYEQYF

v_gene: TRBV5-8
len: 15
CDR3aa: CASSLVELVGYEQYF

v_gene: TRBV14
len: 17
CDR3aa: CASSQDLDQGLNTEAFF

v_gene: TRBV4-2
len: 15
CDR3aa: CASSLLQGDQETQYF

v_gene: TRBV6-1
len: 16
CDR3aa: CASSATLSTSSYEQYF

v_gene: TRBV27
len: 17
CDR3aa: CASSTETGTDGNSPLHF

v_gene: TRBV28
len: 15
CDR3aa: CASSLGQGQVTEAFF

v_gene: TRBV27
len: 15
CDR3aa: CASSLGWRGPGEQYF

v_gene: TRBV7-9
len: 17
CDR3aa: CASSLGFQRKEAQPQHF

v_gene: TRBV7-2
len: 10
CDR3aa: CASSSEPNLF

v_gene: TRBV19
len: 17
CDR3aa: CASRQGRSPLAKNIQYF

v_gene: TRBV6-6
len: 15
CDR3aa: CASNTPWDRFYGYTF

v_gene: TRBV7-9
len: 16
CDR3aa: CASSLPSETVSYEQYF

v_gene: TRBV23-1
len: 17
CDR3aa: CASSQSLATGGADTQYF

v_gene: TRBV5-4
len: 17
CDR3aa: CASSFSTWVGRNYGYTF

v_gene: TRBV23-1
len: 15
CDR3aa: CASIDRGGLNTEAFF

v_gene: TRBV4-1
len: 20
CDR3aa: CASSPPRGQQTLGTDPEQFF